This is a list of T cell receptor beta chains from one sample in a study of shared clonotypes between healthy human individuals. The repertoire was sequenced with immunoSEQ multiplex PCR; TCRdb's copy has only in-frame clones and lacks some. The repertoire includes about 1.5 million clones, around 98% of them detected once, and approximately 0.45% sits in the top ten. Source material: naive CD4+ T cells sorted from blood. Every receptor here comes from a man younger than 45 in good health. The CDR3 runs from the conserved cysteine through the conserved F or W. D genes are given only for firm matches. Clone size appears in some rows only: once, few, many, or a class for an expanded clone.

J gene	clone size	D gene	V gene	CDR3 DNA	CDR3 protein
TRBJ2-3	.	TRBD2	TRBV5-1	TGCGCCAGCAGCCCCACATCTAGCGGAAGCACAGATACGCAGTATTTT	CASSPTSSGSTDTQYF
TRBJ1-5	.	.	TRBV19	TGTGCCAGTACCCGCGGCAATCAGCCCCAGCATTTT	CASTRGNQPQHF
TRBJ1-3	.	.	TRBV5-1	TGCGCCAGCAGCTTGGATGGGGGTGCTGGAAACACCATATATTTT	CASSLDGGAGNTIYF
TRBJ2-7	.	.	TRBV11-3	TGTGCCAGCAGCTTAAGTACCAATCGAGGGTCGGTAGACGAGCAGTACTTC	CASSLSTNRGSVDEQYF
TRBJ1-2	.	.	TRBV18	TGTGCCAGCTCACCAAAAGAAGGCTACACCTTC	CASSPKEGYTF
TRBJ2-5	.	.	TRBV5-1	TGCGCCAGCAGCTTGGAGTGGCAGCAAGAGACCCAGTACTTC	CASSLEWQQETQYF
TRBJ1-4	.	TRBD1	TRBV11-2	TGTGCCAGCAGTCAACCGGGACAGGGCGGTGAAAAACTGTTTTTT	CASSQPGQGGEKLFF
TRBJ2-7	.	.	TRBV6-5	TGTGCCAGCAGTTCCGAGGCGGAGCGACCATCTACAGGGCAGTACTTC	CASSSEAERPSTGQYF
TRBJ2-3	once	TRBD1	TRBV6-5	TGTGCCAGCAGTTACTTTGGACAGGGCACAGATACGCAGTATTTT	CASSYFGQGTDTQYF
TRBJ2-5	.	.	TRBV13	TGTGCCAGCAGCCCGGCCGGTATTATAGAGACCCAGTACTTC	CASSPAGIIETQYF
TRBJ1-5	.	.	TRBV7-9	TGTGCCAGCAGCTTAGTAGGGGCGTATTTCCAGCCCCAGCATTTT	CASSLVGAYFQPQHF
TRBJ2-7	.	.	TRBV10-1	TGCGCCAGCAGTGAGATAGCGTCTGGCGAGCAGTACTTC	CASSEIASGEQYF
TRBJ2-1	.	TRBD2	TRBV6-4	TGTGCCAGCAGAAGACTAGCGGGAGGTAATGAGCAGTTCTTC	CASRRLAGGNEQFF
TRBJ2-7	.	.	TRBV28	TGTGCCAGCAGTTCACCGACCGGCGGAGTCTATACCTACGAGCAGTACTTC	CASSSPTGGVYTYEQYF
TRBJ2-1	.	.	TRBV18	TGTGCCAGCTCGAACCGTAACAGGGTTTCCTACAATGAGCAGTTCTTC	CASSNRNRVSYNEQFF
TRBJ1-1	few	.	TRBV7-9	TGTGCCAGCAGCTTAGAAGGTGTGAACACTGAAGCTTTCTTT	CASSLEGVNTEAFF
TRBJ1-3	.	.	TRBV6-1	TGTGCCAGCAGTCGGACAGTAGATGGAAACACCATATATTTT	CASSRTVDGNTIYF
TRBJ2-7	once	.	TRBV4-1	TGCGCCAGCAGCCAAGGGACGCCGGCGTTAGAGCAGTACTTC	CASSQGTPALEQYF
TRBJ2-7	.	.	TRBV25-1	TGTGCCAGCAGTGATCCGACAGCACCCTACGAGCAGTACTTC	CASSDPTAPYEQYF
TRBJ2-5	once	TRBD2	TRBV27	TGTGCCAGCAGTTTGAAGGGACTAGCGGGTTACCAAGAGACCCAGTACTTC	CASSLKGLAGYQETQYF
TRBJ2-3	.	TRBD1	TRBV7-9	TGTGCCAGCAGCCCACGGACAGGGTTGGCAGATACGCAGTATTTT	CASSPRTGLADTQYF
TRBJ2-7	.	TRBD2	TRBV7-2	TGTGCCAGCAGCTCCCAGCGGGGCTACGAGCAGTACTTC	CASSSQRGYEQYF
TRBJ2-7	.	.	TRBV19	TGTGCCAGTAGTATACAGGCAGCCCCCACCTACGAGCAGTACTTC	CASSIQAAPTYEQYF
TRBJ2-2	.	TRBD2	TRBV7-9	TGTGCCAGCAGCGCTGTGGCGGGAGGGCCGTCCGGGGAGCTGTTTTTT	CASSAVAGGPSGELFF
TRBJ2-1	.	.	TRBV4-1	TGCGCCAGCAGCCAAGATTTACGGACTATACAGTTCTTC	CASSQDLRTIQFF
TRBJ2-7	.	.	TRBV27	TGTGCCAGCAGTCCCCGGGCAGGGGGGGGCTACGAGCAGTACTTC	CASSPRAGGGYEQYF
TRBJ1-2	.	.	TRBV7-2	TGTGCCAGCAGCTTAGCTGCGGCCTCCGGTGGCTACACCTTC	CASSLAAASGGYTF
TRBJ2-3	.	.	TRBV11-2	TGTGCCAGCAGCTCAAGGGTAGGGGTCACAGATACGCAGTATTTT	CASSSRVGVTDTQYF